This TCR beta chain was observed in a study of CD8 T cells in Susac syndrome. RNA in amounts of roughly 0.5 to 1 ug was reverse transcribed with random hexamers. MiXCR, run by TCRdb on the immunoSEQ multiplex PCR reads, gives a single entry per CDR3 protein. The profile shows 150,000 or so distinct CDR3 sequences, approximately 93% of them singletons. The CDR3 is 11 amino acids. CDR1 is SEHNR, CDR2 FQNEAQ, per germline (reference sequence). With 5 bases removed from V and 6 bases from J, the gap between germline ends came to 7 bases. The source material was CD8+ T cells from PBMCs. This chain connects TRBV7-9 to TRBJ2-5; D remains unclear. The TCR sequence derives from a human donor with multiple sclerosis. Here the CDR3 DNA reads TGTGCCAGCAGCCCCCCCAAGACCCAGTACTTC. This codes for CASSPPKTQYF. Combining the CDR3 with reference TRBV7-9 and TRBJ2-5 gives the whole variable domain DTGVSQNPRHKITKRGQNVTFRCDPISEHNRLYWYRQTLGQGPEFLTYFQNEAQLEKSRLLSDRFSAERPKGSFSTLEIQRTEQGDSAMYLCASSPPKTQYFGPGTRLLVL.